The 2 T cell receptor beta chains below were found in one sample sequenced in a study of blood T cells in healthy people across ages (dated by TCRdb to the mid-2010s). Library creation used 5' RACE. TCRdb lists the instrument as Illumina HiSeq 2500. A second PCR of 7 to 11 cycles was run with a J-beta primer mix and a sample-barcoded 5' primer. The public reads were reprocessed in TCRdb via fastp at Q25 and MiXCR, keeping in-frame beta chains. Every distinct CDR3 protein forms one entry, paired with its most common genes and DNA. The sample table holds approximately 770,000 distinct CDR3 sequences, of which roughly 64% were seen once. The ten largest clones take up 22% of the sample. The sequenced sample was blood. These receptors came from a man aged 30-40 years in good health.

This clonotype was counted once. The CDR3 nucleotides are TGTGCCAGCAGCACCGCGGGGCCGACAGATACGCAGTATTTT. It codes for CASSTAGPTDTQYF. This chain links TRBV7-2 with TRBJ2-3; the D gene is possibly TRBD2 (6 bases). The CDR3 is made up of 14 amino acids. The V and J ends lost 5 bases and 3 bases respectively, with 12 bases between them. Germline CDR1 SGHTA, CDR2 FQGNSA.

V gene TRBV20-1 combines with J gene TRBJ1-5, with TRBD1 matching 8 bases. The CDR3 length is 14 residues. The ends lost 2 bases at V and 6 bases at J; junction bases unmatched: 6. Looked up from germline, CDR1 is DFQATT and CDR2 is SNEGSKA (reference sequence). CDR3: CSARPGGGGQPQHF. CDR3 DNA: TGCAGTGCTAGACCAGGGGGCGGCGGTCAGCCCCAGCATTTT.